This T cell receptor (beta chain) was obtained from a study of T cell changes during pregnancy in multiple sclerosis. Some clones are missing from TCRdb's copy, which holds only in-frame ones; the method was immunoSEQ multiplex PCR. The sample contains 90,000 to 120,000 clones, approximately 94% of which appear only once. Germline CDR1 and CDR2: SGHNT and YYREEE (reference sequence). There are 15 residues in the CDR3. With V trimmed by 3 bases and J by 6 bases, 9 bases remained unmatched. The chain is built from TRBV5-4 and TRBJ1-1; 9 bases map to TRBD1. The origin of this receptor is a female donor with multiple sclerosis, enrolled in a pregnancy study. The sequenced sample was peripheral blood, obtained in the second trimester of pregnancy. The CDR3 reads CASSSSGGTGSEAFF. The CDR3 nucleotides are TGTGCCAGCAGCTCCTCGGGGGGGACAGGGTCTGAAGCTTTCTTT.